A selection of T cell receptor beta chains follows, all from one sample in a study of shared clonotypes between healthy human individuals. Data came from immunoSEQ multiplex PCR; TCRdb stores just in-frame clones and leaves some out. The sample includes around 2,000,000 clones, approximately 94% of them seen just once. What was sequenced was naive CD8+ T cells sorted from blood. The receptors originated from a man younger than 35 in good health. CDR3s include the opening cysteine and the closing phenylalanine or tryptophan.

TRBV27 | CAVMSETQYF
TRBV6-5 | CASSYLRTGTNTEAFF
TRBV19 | CASRSTGTLSSYGYTF
TRBV15 | CATSTQIGGSSYEQYF
TRBV4-2 | CASSQEGIYPNQPQHF
TRBV5-5 | CASRVEPGNTEAFF
TRBV6-5 | CASSSGAIPDTQYF
TRBV18 | CASSPGTNEQFF
TRBV27 | CASQGQKSYEQYF
TRBV29-1 | CSVERQGILGETQYF
TRBV25-1 | CASSGWRVNNYGYTF